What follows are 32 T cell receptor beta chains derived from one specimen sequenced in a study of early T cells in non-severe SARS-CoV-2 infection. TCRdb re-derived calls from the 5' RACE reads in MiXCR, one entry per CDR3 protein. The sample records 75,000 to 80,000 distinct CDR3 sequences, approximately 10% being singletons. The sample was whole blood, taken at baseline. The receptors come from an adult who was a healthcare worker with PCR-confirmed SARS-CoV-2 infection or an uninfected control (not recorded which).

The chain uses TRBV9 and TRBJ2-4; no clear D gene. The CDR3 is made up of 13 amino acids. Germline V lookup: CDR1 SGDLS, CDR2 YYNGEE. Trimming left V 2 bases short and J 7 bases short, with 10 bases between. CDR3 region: CASSVDGWNIQYF. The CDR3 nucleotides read TGTGCCAGCAGCGTGGATGGCTGGAACATTCAGTACTTC.

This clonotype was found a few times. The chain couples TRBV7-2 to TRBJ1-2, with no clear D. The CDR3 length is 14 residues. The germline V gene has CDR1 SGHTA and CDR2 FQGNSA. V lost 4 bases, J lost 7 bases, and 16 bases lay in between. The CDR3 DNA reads TGTGCCAGCAGCTCTGTGGGAGGAGATTCTGGCTACACCTTC. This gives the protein CASSSVGGDSGYTF.

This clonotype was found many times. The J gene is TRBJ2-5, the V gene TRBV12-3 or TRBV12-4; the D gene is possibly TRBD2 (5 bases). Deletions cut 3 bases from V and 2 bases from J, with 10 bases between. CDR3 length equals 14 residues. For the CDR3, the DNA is TGTGCCAGCAGTTTCCCACTAGATCAAGAGACCCAGTACTTC. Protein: CASSFPLDQETQYF.

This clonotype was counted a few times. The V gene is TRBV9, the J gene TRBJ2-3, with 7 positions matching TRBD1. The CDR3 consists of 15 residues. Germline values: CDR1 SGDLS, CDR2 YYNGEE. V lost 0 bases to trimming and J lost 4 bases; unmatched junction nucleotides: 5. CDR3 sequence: CASSVGRGQPDTQYF. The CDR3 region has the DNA TGTGCCAGCAGCGTAGGCAGGGGACAGCCAGATACGCAGTATTTT.

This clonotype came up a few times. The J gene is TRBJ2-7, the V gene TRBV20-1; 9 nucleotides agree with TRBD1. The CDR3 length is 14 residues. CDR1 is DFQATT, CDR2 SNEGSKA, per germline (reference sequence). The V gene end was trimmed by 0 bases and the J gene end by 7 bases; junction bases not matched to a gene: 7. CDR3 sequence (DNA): TGCAGTGCTAGAGACTGGGGGACAGGGAGGGAGCAGTACTTC. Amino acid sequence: CSARDWGTGREQYF.

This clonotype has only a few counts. The CDR3 region is CSVSTERMAKNIQYF. The CDR3 nucleotides read TGCAGCGTTTCTACAGAAAGGATGGCCAAAAACATTCAGTACTTC. The chain is built from TRBV29-1 and TRBJ2-4, with D uncertain. The length of the CDR3 is 15 residues. The ends were cut back, 5 bases at V and 1 base at J, with 15 bases in the middle. Germline V lookup: CDR1 SQVTM, CDR2 ANQGSEA.

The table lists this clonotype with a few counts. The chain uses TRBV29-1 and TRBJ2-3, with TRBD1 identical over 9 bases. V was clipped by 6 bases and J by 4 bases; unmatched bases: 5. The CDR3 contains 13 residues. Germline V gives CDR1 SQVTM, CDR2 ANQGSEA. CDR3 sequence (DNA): TGCAGCGTCCCGGGACAGGGCGCAGATACGCAGTATTTT. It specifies CSVPGQGADTQYF.

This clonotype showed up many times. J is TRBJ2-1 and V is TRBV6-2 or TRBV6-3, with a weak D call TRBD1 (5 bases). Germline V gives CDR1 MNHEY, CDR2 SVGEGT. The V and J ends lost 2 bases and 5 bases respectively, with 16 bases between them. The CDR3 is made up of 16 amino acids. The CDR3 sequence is CASSYAETVNNNEQFF. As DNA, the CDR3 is TGTGCCAGCAGTTACGCCGAGACAGTCAACAACAATGAGCAGTTCTTC.

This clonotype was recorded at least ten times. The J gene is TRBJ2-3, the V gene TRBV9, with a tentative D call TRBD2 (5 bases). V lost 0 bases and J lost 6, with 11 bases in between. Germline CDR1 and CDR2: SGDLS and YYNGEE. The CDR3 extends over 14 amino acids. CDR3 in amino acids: CASSVGGDGDTQYF. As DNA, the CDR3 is TGTGCCAGCAGCGTAGGGGGAGACGGGGATACGCAGTATTTT. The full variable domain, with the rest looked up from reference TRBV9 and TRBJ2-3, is DSGVTQTPKHLITATGQRVTLRCSPRSGDLSVYWYQQSLDQGLQFLIQYYNGEERAKGNILERFSAQQFPDLHSELNLSSLELGDSALYFCASSVGGDGDTQYFGPGTRLTVL.

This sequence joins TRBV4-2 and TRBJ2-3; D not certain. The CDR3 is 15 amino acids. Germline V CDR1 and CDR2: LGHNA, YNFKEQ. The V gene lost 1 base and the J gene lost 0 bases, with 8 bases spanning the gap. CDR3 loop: CASSQGDLSTDTQYF. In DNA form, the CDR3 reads TGTGCCAGCAGCCAAGGTGATCTGAGCACAGATACGCAGTATTTT.

In nucleotides, the CDR3 is TGCAGTGCTCCCAACCTTAGACTAGCGACCTACAATGAGCAGTTCTTC. It encodes CSAPNLRLATYNEQFF. J is TRBJ2-1 and V is TRBV20-1; 8 bases fit TRBD2. V lost 5 bases to trimming and J lost 2 bases; unmatched junction nucleotides: 11. Germline-derived CDR1 and CDR2 are DFQATT and SNEGSKA (reference sequence). This CDR3 region has 16 residues.

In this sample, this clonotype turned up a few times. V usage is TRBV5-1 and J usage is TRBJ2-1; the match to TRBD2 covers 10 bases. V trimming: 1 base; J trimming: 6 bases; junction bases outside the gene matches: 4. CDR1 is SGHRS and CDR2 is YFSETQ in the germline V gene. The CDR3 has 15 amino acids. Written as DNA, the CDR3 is TGCGCCAGCAGCTTGCAGCGGGGGGGCACCAATGAGCAGTTCTTC. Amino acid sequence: CASSLQRGGTNEQFF.

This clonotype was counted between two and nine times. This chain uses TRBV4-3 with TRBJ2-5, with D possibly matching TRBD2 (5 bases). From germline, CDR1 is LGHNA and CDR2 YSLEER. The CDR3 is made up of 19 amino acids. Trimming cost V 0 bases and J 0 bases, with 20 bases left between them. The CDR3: CASSQERATEPSYQETQYF. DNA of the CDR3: TGCGCCAGCAGCCAAGAGAGGGCTACAGAACCTTCGTACCAAGAGACCCAGTACTTC.

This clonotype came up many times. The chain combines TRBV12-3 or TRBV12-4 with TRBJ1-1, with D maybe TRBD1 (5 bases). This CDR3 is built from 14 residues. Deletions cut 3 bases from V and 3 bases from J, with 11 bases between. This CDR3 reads CASSFGTEYTEAFF. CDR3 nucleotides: TGTGCCAGCAGTTTCGGGACTGAGTACACTGAAGCTTTCTTT.

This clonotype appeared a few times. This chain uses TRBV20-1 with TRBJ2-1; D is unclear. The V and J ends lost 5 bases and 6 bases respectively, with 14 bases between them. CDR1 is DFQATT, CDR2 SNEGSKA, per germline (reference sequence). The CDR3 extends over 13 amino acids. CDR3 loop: CSALKLRSNEQFF. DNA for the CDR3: TGCAGTGCTCTAAAGCTACGCTCCAATGAGCAGTTCTTC.

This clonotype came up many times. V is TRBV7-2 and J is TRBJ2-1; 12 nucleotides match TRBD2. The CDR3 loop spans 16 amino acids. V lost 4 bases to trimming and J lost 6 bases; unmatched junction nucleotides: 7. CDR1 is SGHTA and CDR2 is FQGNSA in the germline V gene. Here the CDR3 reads CASSSEGLAGLNEQFF. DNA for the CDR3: TGTGCCAGCAGCTCGGAGGGACTAGCGGGCCTCAATGAGCAGTTCTTC.

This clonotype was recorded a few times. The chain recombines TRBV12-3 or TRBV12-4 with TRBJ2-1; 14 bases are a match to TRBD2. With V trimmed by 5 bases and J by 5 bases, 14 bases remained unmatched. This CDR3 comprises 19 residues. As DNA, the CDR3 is TGTGCCAGCAGTCCCGCCGGGACTAGCGGGGGCCGAAGTCACAATGAGCAGTTCTTC. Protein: CASSPAGTSGGRSHNEQFF.

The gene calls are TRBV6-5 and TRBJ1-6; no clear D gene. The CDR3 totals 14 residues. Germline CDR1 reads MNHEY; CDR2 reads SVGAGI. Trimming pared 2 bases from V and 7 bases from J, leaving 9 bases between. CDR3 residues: CASSYMAQNSPLHF. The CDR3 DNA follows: TGTGCCAGCAGTTACATGGCACAGAATTCACCCCTCCACTTT.

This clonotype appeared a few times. This CDR3 is CASSLLAGGFEQFF. The CDR3 DNA reads as TGTGCCAGCAGCTTGCTAGCGGGGGGGTTTGAGCAGTTCTTC. The gene calls are TRBV7-9 and TRBJ2-1; 12 bases are a match to TRBD2. Germline lookup yields CDR1 SEHNR and CDR2 FQNEAQ (reference sequence). The CDR3 extends over 14 amino acids. The trim removed 3 bases at V and 9 bases at J, leaving 3 bases unmatched.

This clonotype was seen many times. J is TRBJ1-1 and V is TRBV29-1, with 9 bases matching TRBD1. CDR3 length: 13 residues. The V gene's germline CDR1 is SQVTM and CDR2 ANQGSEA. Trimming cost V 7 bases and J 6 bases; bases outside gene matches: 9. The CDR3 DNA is TGCAGCGCCGAGGGACAGGGTAACCCTGAAGCTTTCTTT. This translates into CSAEGQGNPEAFF.

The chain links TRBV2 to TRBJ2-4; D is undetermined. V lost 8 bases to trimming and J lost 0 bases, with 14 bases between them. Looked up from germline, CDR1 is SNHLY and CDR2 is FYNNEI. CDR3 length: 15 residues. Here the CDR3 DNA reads TGTGCCAGCCAGTTGGGCAGACTAGCCAAAAACATTCAGTACTTC. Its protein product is CASQLGRLAKNIQYF.

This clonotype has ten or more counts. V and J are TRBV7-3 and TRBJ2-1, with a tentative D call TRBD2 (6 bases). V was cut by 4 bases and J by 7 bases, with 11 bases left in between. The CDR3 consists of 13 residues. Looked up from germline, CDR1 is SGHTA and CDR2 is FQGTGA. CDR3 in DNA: TGTGCCAGCAGCTCCGGGGGAACGAATGAGCAGTTCTTC. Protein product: CASSSGGTNEQFF.

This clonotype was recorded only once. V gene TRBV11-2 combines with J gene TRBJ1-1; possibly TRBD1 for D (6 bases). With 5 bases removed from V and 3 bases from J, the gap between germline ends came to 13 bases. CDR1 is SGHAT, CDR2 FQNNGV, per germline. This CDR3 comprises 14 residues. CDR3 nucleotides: TGTGCCAGCAGCACAACAGGGTACGACACTGAAGCTTTCTTT. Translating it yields CASSTTGYDTEAFF.

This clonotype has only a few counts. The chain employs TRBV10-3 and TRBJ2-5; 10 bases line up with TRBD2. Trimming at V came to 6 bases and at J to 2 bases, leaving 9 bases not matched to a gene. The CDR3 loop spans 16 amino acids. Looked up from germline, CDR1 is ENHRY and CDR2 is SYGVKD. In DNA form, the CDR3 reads TGTGCCATCAGCAATGGACTAGCGGAGGCTCAAGAGACCCAGTACTTC. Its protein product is CAISNGLAEAQETQYF.

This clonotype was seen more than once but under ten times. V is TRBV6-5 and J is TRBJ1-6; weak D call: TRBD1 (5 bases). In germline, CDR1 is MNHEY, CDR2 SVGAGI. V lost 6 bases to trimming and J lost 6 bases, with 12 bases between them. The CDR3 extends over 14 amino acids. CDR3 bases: TGTGCCAGCAGCCCCCGACAGACTAATTCACCCCTCCACTTT. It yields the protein CASSPRQTNSPLHF.

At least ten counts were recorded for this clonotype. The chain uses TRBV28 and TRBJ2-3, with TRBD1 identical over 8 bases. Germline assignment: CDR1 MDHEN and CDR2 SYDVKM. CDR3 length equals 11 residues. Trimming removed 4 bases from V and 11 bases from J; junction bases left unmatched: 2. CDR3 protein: CASSSGTGQYF. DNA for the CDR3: TGTGCCAGCAGTTCCGGGACAGGGCAGTATTTT.

Here the CDR3 DNA reads TGTGCCAGCAGCGTAGGGGCTAGTGAAGAGACCCAGTACTTC. This codes for CASSVGASEETQYF. V gene TRBV9 combines with J gene TRBJ2-5; D is unresolved. CDR1 and CDR2 from the germline V gene are SGDLS and YYNGEE. Trimming removed 0 bases at V and 3 bases at J, with 9 bases between. The CDR3 is 14 amino acids. Full variable domain (rest looked up from reference TRBV9 and TRBJ2-5): DSGVTQTPKHLITATGQRVTLRCSPRSGDLSVYWYQQSLDQGLQFLIQYYNGEERAKGNILERFSAQQFPDLHSELNLSSLELGDSALYFCASSVGASEETQYFGPGTRLLVL.

CDR3 sequence (DNA): TGTGCCAGCAGCCAGCAGGGGAATCACACTGAAGCTTTCTTT. Its translation: CASSQQGNHTEAFF. The chain uses TRBV7-9 and TRBJ1-1, with D maybe TRBD1 (6 bases). The germline V and J ends were trimmed by 5 bases and 3 bases, with 13 bases remaining between them. Looked up from germline, CDR1 is SEHNR and CDR2 is FQNEAQ (reference sequence). This CDR3 comprises 14 residues. Complete variable domain (other parts from reference TRBV7-9 and TRBJ1-1): DTGVSQNPRHKITKRGQNVTFRCDPISEHNRLYWYRQTLGQGPEFLTYFQNEAQLEKSRLLSDRFSAERPKGSFSTLEIQRTEQGDSAMYLCASSQQGNHTEAFFGQGTRLTVV.

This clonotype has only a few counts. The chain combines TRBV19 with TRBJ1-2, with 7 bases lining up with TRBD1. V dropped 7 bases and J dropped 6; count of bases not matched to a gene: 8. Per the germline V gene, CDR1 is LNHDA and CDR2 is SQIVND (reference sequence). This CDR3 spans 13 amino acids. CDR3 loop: CASTQTGRDGYTF. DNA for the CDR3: TGTGCCAGTACCCAGACAGGGAGGGATGGCTACACCTTC.

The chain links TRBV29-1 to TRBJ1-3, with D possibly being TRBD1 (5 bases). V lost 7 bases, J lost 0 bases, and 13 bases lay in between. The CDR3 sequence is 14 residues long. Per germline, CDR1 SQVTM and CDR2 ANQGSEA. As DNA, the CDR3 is TGCAGCGCCATGGGACTGAACTCTGGAAACACCATATATTTT. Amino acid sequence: CSAMGLNSGNTIYF.

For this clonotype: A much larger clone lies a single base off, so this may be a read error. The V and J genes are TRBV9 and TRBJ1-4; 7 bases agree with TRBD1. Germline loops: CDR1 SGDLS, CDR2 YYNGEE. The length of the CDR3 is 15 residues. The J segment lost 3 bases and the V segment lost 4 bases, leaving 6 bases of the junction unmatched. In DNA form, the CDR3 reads TGTGCCAGCAGCAAGGGGGGACAGTCTAATGAAAAACTGTTTTTT. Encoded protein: CASSKGGQSNEKLFF.

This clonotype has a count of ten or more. The CDR3: CASSSHISTRTAYSPLHF. The DNA for the CDR3 is TGTGCCAGCAGCTCCCACATAAGTACGCGGACAGCGTATTCACCCCTCCACTTT. The chain uses TRBV11-2 and TRBJ1-6, with a tentative D call TRBD1 (6 bases). Per germline, CDR1 SGHAT and CDR2 FQNNGV. The CDR3 extends over 18 amino acids. Trimming cost V 4 bases and J 8 bases, with 24 bases left between them.